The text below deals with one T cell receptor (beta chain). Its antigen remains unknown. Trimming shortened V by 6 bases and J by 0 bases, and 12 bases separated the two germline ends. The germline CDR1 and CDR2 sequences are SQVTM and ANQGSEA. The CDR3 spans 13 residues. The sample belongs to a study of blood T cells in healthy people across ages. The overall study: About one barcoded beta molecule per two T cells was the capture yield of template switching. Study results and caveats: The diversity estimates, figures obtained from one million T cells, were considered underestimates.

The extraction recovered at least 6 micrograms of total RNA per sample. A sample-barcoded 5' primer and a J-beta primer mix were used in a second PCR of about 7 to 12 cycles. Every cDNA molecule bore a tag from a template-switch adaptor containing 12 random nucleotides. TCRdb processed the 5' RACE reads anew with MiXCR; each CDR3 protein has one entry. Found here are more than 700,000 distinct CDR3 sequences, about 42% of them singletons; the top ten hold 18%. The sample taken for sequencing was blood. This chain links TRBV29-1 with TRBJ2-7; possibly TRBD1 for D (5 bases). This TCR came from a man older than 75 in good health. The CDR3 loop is CSVQGSSSYEQYF. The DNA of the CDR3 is TGCAGCGTCCAGGGTTCAAGCTCCTACGAGCAGTACTTC.